This T cell receptor (beta chain) was retrieved from a study of blood T cell repertoires in COVID-19. V was cut by 3 bases and J by 1 base, with 9 bases left in between. The CDR3 covers 15 residues. The germline CDR1 and CDR2 sequences are SGHNT and YENEEA. This table comes from immunoSEQ multiplex PCR, and its TCRdb copy is limited to in-frame clones, with some not included. Of roughly 180,000 clones listed, 85% are singletons. The receptor comes from a woman aged 50 to 60 with COVID-19, enrolled during active disease. The specimen was peripheral blood. The V gene is TRBV11-3, the J gene TRBJ2-2, with D uncertain. Here the CDR3 reads CASSFFPGNTGELFF. For the CDR3, the DNA is TGTGCCAGCAGCTTTTTCCCGGGGAACACCGGGGAGCTGTTTTTT.